A single T cell receptor beta chain is shown here with its context. This sample was taken from a study of T cell changes during pregnancy in multiple sclerosis. Data came from immunoSEQ multiplex PCR; TCRdb stores just in-frame clones and leaves some out. The data contain about 64,000 clones, around 96% of them singletons. The receptor comes from a female donor with multiple sclerosis, enrolled in a pregnancy study. Sample: CD8+ T cells from peripheral blood mononuclear cells, taken after pregnancy.

The CDR3 region has the DNA TGTGCCAGAAGCTTAGTTGGCGAGCGGGTATGGTACAGGCTTCTCTTTTTTGACAATGAGCAGTTCTTC. This sequence encodes CARSLVGERVWYRLLFFDNEQFF. The V and J genes are TRBV7-5 and TRBJ2-1; the listed D gene, TRBD2, was not tested against the DNA. TRBV7-5 is given as a pseudogene. The CDR3 totals 23 residues.